A selection of T cell receptor beta chains follows, all from one sample in a study of blood T cell repertoires in COVID-19. Assay: immunoSEQ multiplex PCR; the TCRdb copy retains only in-frame clones and omits some. The table has roughly 130,000 clones, 70% to 85% seen once. Sequencing used peripheral blood. The receptors derive from a woman aged 70 to 79 with acute or convalescent COVID-19. Both conserved end residues are part of each CDR3. Each record gives: V gene, J gene, clone size, D gene, CDR3 protein, CDR3 DNA. The D gene is left open where the match is weak. The size field is filled for only some rows; it gives once, few, many or a size class.

TRBV11-2	TRBJ1-6	.	.	CASSLTRDWKNSPLHF	TGTGCCAGCAGCTTGACCCGGGACTGGAAAAATTCACCCCTCCACTTT
TRBV5-6	TRBJ2-3	.	TRBD2	CASSLGRGTSTDTQYF	TGTGCCAGCAGCTTGGGGCGGGGGACCAGCACAGATACGCAGTATTTT
TRBV27	TRBJ2-3	.	.	CASSLSPTGTFTDTQYF	TGTGCCAGCAGTTTATCGCCCACAGGAACTTTCACAGATACGCAGTATTTT
TRBV6-1	TRBJ2-1	.	.	CASSEALRNEQFF	TGTGCCAGCAGTGAAGCTTTGAGGAATGAGCAGTTCTTC
TRBV11-2	TRBJ1-2	once	.	CASSFGSHYGYTF	TGTGCCAGCAGCTTCGGGTCCCACTATGGCTACACCTTC
TRBV6-5	TRBJ2-5	.	TRBD2	CASSQTSSGPETQYF	TGTGCCAGCAGCCAAACCTCTAGCGGGCCCGAGACCCAGTACTTC
TRBV2	TRBJ2-5	.	TRBD1	CASSDRAGGAETQYF	TGTGCCAGCAGTGACAGGGCAGGGGGAGCGGAGACCCAGTACTTC
TRBV7-7	TRBJ2-1	.	TRBD2	CASSVIAGANEQFF	TGTGCCAGCAGCGTAATAGCGGGGGCCAATGAGCAGTTCTTC
TRBV7-9	TRBJ1-4	once	TRBD1	CASSLGNGRGRNEKLFF	TGTGCCAGCAGCTTGGGCAACGGCAGGGGGCGTAATGAAAAACTGTTTTTT
TRBV6-4	TRBJ1-2	.	.	CASSDFYSGSNYGYTF	TGTGCCAGCAGTGACTTCTACTCAGGGTCTAACTATGGCTACACCTTC
TRBV10-3	TRBJ2-2	.	.	CAISDSVLGPGELFF	TGTGCCATCAGTGATTCAGTACTAGGTCCCGGGGAGCTGTTTTTT
TRBV10-3	TRBJ1-4	.	.	CASRGGFNEKLFF	TGTGCCTCTCGAGGGGGATTTAATGAAAAACTGTTTTTT
TRBV6-2/TRBV6-3	TRBJ1-1	few	TRBD1	CASSYQTGLTEAFF	TGTGCCAGCAGTTACCAGACAGGGCTCACTGAAGCTTTCTTT
TRBV2	TRBJ2-5	.	TRBD2	CASNQFGGTETQYF	TGTGCCAGCAACCAATTCGGGGGGACAGAGACCCAGTACTTC
TRBV20-1	TRBJ2-2	few	.	CSASTGRNTGELFF	TGCAGTGCTAGTACCGGGAGGAACACCGGGGAGCTGTTTTTT
TRBV2	TRBJ2-3	once	.	CASSIAGTNGDTQYF	TGTGCCAGCAGTATCGCCGGGACAAACGGCGATACGCAGTATTTT
TRBV10-3	TRBJ1-2	.	.	CAISEGQNYGYTF	TGTGCCATCAGTGAGGGACAGAACTATGGCTACACCTTC
TRBV19	TRBJ2-2	.	.	CASSMLTGEDTGELFF	TGTGCCAGTAGTATGCTCACAGGGGAGGACACCGGGGAGCTGTTTTTT
TRBV11-2	TRBJ2-1	.	TRBD1	CASSLEGGRWNEQFF	TGTGCCAGCAGCTTAGAAGGGGGCCGTTGGAATGAGCAGTTCTTC
TRBV7-6	TRBJ2-3	many	.	CASSLLAMQSSTDTQYF	TGTGCCAGCAGCTTGCTTGCAATGCAGTCTAGCACAGATACGCAGTATTTT
TRBV7-9	TRBJ1-2	.	TRBD1	CASSSGQGNYGYTF	TGTGCCAGCAGCAGTGGACAGGGCAACTATGGCTACACCTTC
TRBV18	TRBJ1-3	.	.	CASSPQFSSGNTIYF	TGTGCCAGCTCACCACAGTTCAGCTCTGGAAACACCATATATTTT
TRBV5-6	TRBJ1-3	.	.	CASSQSQISGNTIYF	TGTGCCAGCAGCCAATCACAGATCTCTGGAAACACCATATATTTT
TRBV6-4	TRBJ1-6	.	TRBD1	CASSPIYRGHNSPLHF	TGTGCCAGCAGCCCAATATACAGGGGCCATAATTCACCCCTCCACTTT
TRBV5-6	TRBJ2-1	.	TRBD1	CASSLGDRGEQFF	TGTGCCAGCAGCCTGGGGGACAGGGGCGAGCAGTTCTTC
TRBV5-1	TRBJ2-1	.	TRBD2	CASSNRLTSGGGGEQFF	TGCGCCAGCAGCAACCGACTGACTAGCGGGGGAGGTGGTGAGCAGTTCTTC
TRBV7-2	TRBJ1-2	.	.	CASRDQGGTGYTF	TGTGCCAGCAGGGATCAGGGCGGTACAGGCTACACCTTC
TRBV10-2	TRBJ2-5	.	TRBD2	CASSDGLAGLQETQYF	TGCGCCAGCAGTGACGGACTAGCGGGACTCCAAGAGACCCAGTACTTC
TRBV2	TRBJ1-5	.	.	CASMRDSNQPQHF	TGTGCCAGCATGAGGGATAGCAATCAGCCCCAGCATTTT
TRBV7-9	TRBJ2-6	.	TRBD1	CASSWTGSGANVLTF	TGTGCCAGCAGTTGGACAGGCTCTGGGGCCAACGTCCTGACTTTC
TRBV9	TRBJ2-2	few	TRBD2	CASSVGGGGGELFF	TGTGCCAGCAGCGTAGGCGGGGGTGGCGGGGAGCTGTTTTTT
TRBV6-5	TRBJ2-3	.	.	CASSYGGGGTDTQYF	TGTGCCAGCAGTTACGGCGGAGGGGGCACAGATACGCAGTATTTT
TRBV5-1	TRBJ1-2	.	TRBD1	CASSESIRTGSYGYTF	TGCGCCAGCAGCGAATCCATAAGGACAGGGTCCTATGGCTACACCTTC
TRBV3-1/TRBV3-2	TRBJ1-4	.	.	CASSLGQEKLFF	TGTGCCAGCAGCCTAGGACAGGAAAAACTGTTTTTT
TRBV7-2	TRBJ2-7	few	.	CASSLDGGGISYEQYF	TGTGCCAGCAGCTTGGATGGTGGCGGGATTTCCTACGAGCAGTACTTC
TRBV10-3	TRBJ1-2	.	TRBD1	CAISGTGMDGYTF	TGTGCCATCAGTGGGACAGGTATGGATGGCTACACCTTC
TRBV5-1	TRBJ1-2	few	TRBD1	CASSLEGATGVYGYTF	TGCGCCAGCAGCTTGGAAGGCGCCACAGGGGTCTATGGCTACACCTTC